These 20 T cell receptor beta chains came from one sample sequenced in a study of blood T cell repertoires in COVID-19. Only in-frame clones appear in the TCRdb table, and some are missing; sequencing was by immunoSEQ multiplex PCR. The data hold over 65,000 clones, with roughly 90% observed a single time. The sample was peripheral blood. These receptors were taken from a man aged 50 or older with active COVID-19.

The V call is TRBV29-1, the J call TRBJ2-7, with TRBD2 matching over 7 bases. CDR1 SQVTM and CDR2 ANQGSEA come from the germline V gene. The CDR3 sequence is 13 residues long. With 7 bases clipped from V and 4 bases from J, the junction kept 10 bases outside the gene matches. CDR3 sequence (DNA): TGCAGCGCCTGGGGGGGGGAGAAGTACGAGCAGTACTTC. Translating it yields CSAWGGEKYEQYF.

This clone is a singleton in its sample. This chain connects TRBV28 to TRBJ2-2, with a weak D call TRBD2 (6 bases). Germline V gives CDR1 MDHEN, CDR2 SYDVKM. This CDR3 comprises 13 residues. V dropped 10 bases and J dropped 1 base, with 10 bases sitting between them. Here the CDR3 DNA reads TGTGCCACCCTCGGGGGGAACACCGGGGAGCTGTTTTTT. It specifies CATLGGNTGELFF.

For the CDR3, the DNA is TGTGCCACCGGGACTTTCCCCTACGAGCAGTACTTC. Translation gives CATGTFPYEQYF. The chain joins TRBV6-5 to TRBJ2-7; D possibly corresponds to TRBD2 (6 bases). Germline values: CDR1 MNHEY, CDR2 SVGAGI. This CDR3 comprises 12 residues. V was trimmed by 10 bases and J by 2 bases, leaving 12 bases between them.

The chain recombines TRBV11-3 with TRBJ2-3, with 10 positions matching TRBD1. This CDR3 is built from 16 residues. Germline values: CDR1 SGHNT, CDR2 YENEEA. V shed 5 bases, J shed 4 bases, and the junction held 9 bases outside the gene matches. The CDR3 loop is CASSPPGQGFPDTQYF. The CDR3 nucleotides are TGTGCCAGCAGCCCACCGGGACAGGGGTTCCCAGATACGCAGTATTTT.

J is TRBJ1-6 and V is TRBV2; maybe TRBD1 (5 bases). V was clipped by 5 bases and J by 9 bases, with 8 bases between them. Germline V gene data show CDR1 as SNHLY and CDR2 as FYNNEI. The CDR3 length is 12 residues. CDR3 sequence: CASSSGSSPLHF. The CDR3 DNA reads TGTGCCAGCAGTTCAGGGTCTTCACCCCTCCACTTT.

The CDR3 coding sequence is TGTGCCAGCAGTTCGGGGGTGACTGAAGCTTTCTTT. Encoded protein: CASSSGVTEAFF. The V and J genes are TRBV28 and TRBJ1-1; possibly TRBD1 for D (5 bases). The CDR3 spans 12 residues. The germline V gene encodes CDR1 MDHEN and CDR2 SYDVKM. Trimming removed 4 bases from V and 5 bases from J, with 8 bases in between.

The V and J genes are TRBV19 and TRBJ2-7, with a possible D match to TRBD2 (7 bases). The V end lost 9 bases, the J end lost 2 bases, and 14 bases lay between the germline ends. There are 13 residues in the CDR3. Germline V lookup: CDR1 LNHDA, CDR2 SQIVND (reference sequence). The CDR3 region is CASSSGTTYEQYF. DNA for the CDR3: TGTGCCAGCTCAAGCGGGACAACCTACGAGCAGTACTTC.

The chain links TRBV4-1 to TRBJ1-1; no clear D gene. The CDR3 loop spans 15 amino acids. Germline CDR1 reads MGHRA; CDR2 reads YSYEKL. V was clipped by 4 bases and J by 1 base, with 13 bases between them. The CDR3 loop is CASSRISQANTEAFF. Here the CDR3 DNA reads TGCGCCAGCAGCCGAATATCCCAGGCGAACACTGAAGCTTTCTTT.

The gene calls are TRBV7-2 and TRBJ2-7; D not resolved. The CDR3 length is 12 residues. CDR1 is SGHTA, CDR2 FQGNSA, per germline. The V gene lost 5 bases and the J gene lost 5 bases, with 10 bases spanning the gap. This CDR3 reads CASSRFGDEQYF. DNA for the CDR3: TGTGCCAGCAGCCGATTTGGAGACGAGCAGTACTTC.

The CDR3 region is CAGSLSGGSTGELFF. CDR3 coding DNA: TGTGCCGGTTCTCTTAGCGGGGGTTCCACCGGGGAGCTGTTTTTT. The J gene is TRBJ2-2, the V gene TRBV7-9; TRBD2 agrees at 9 bases. V was clipped by 11 bases and J by 4 bases; unmatched bases: 11. Per the germline V gene, CDR1 is SEHNR and CDR2 is FQNEAQ (reference sequence). This CDR3 is built from 15 residues.

The chain is built from TRBV28 and TRBJ1-5; D gene unclear. The CDR3 runs to 14 residues. The germline V gene encodes CDR1 MDHEN and CDR2 SYDVKM. The V end lost 6 bases, the J end lost 4 bases, and 13 bases lay between the germline ends. CDR3 residues: CASSPGGRNQPQHF. The CDR3 nucleotides are TGTGCCAGCAGCCCGGGAGGGAGGAATCAGCCCCAGCATTTT.

V and J are TRBV6-2 or TRBV6-3 and TRBJ2-1, with a tentative D call TRBD2 (5 bases). Trimming cost V 5 bases and J 0 bases, with 11 bases left between them. CDR1 is MNHEY, CDR2 SVGEGT, per germline. The CDR3 runs to 15 residues. The CDR3 loop is CASSLARGSYNEQFF. CDR3 DNA: TGTGCCAGCAGTCTGGCCCGGGGCTCCTACAATGAGCAGTTCTTC.

The V call is TRBV5-1, the J call TRBJ2-1; TRBD2 matches at 11 bases. From germline, CDR1 is SGHRS and CDR2 YFSETQ. Trimming cost V 4 bases and J 8 bases; bases outside gene matches: 17. This CDR3 comprises 18 residues. CDR3 loop: CASSPSGLAVSSGDEQFF. The DNA of the CDR3 is TGCGCCAGCAGCCCGTCGGGACTAGCGGTTTCAAGCGGTGATGAGCAGTTCTTC.

The chain has TRBV7-6 and TRBJ2-2; 11 bases match TRBD1. V dropped 3 bases and J dropped 2; count of bases not matched to a gene: 8. Germline loops: CDR1 SGHVS, CDR2 FNYEAQ. The CDR3 length is 18 residues. In nucleotides, the CDR3 is TGTGCCAGCAGCTTCCGGGACAGGGGGATAGCAAACACCGGGGAGCTGTTTTTT. This translates into CASSFRDRGIANTGELFF.

In its sample, this clone was seen a few times. J is TRBJ1-5 and V is TRBV5-5; 7 bases fit TRBD1. Germline assignment: CDR1 SGHKS and CDR2 YYEKEE (reference sequence). This CDR3 spans 15 amino acids. The V gene end was trimmed by 4 bases and the J gene end by 4 bases; junction bases not matched to a gene: 8. CDR3 sequence: CASSRMRGPNQPQHF. The CDR3 bases are TGTGCCAGCAGCCGCATGAGGGGGCCTAATCAGCCCCAGCATTTT.

This sequence joins TRBV10-2 and TRBJ2-3; perhaps TRBD1 as D (6 bases). Germline loops: CDR1 WSHSY, CDR2 SAAADI. The length of the CDR3 is 14 residues. The V end was cut by 6 bases, the J end by 1 base, with 11 bases between. CDR3 bases: TGCGCCAGCAGCGTAACAGGGCGCACAGATACGCAGTATTTT. Encoded protein: CASSVTGRTDTQYF.

J is TRBJ2-1 and V is TRBV5-1, with 8 bases identical to TRBD1. The V gene end was trimmed by 3 bases and the J gene end by 8 bases; junction bases not matched to a gene: 10. Germline CDR1 is SGHRS and CDR2 is YFSETQ. The CDR3 contains 15 residues. The CDR3: CASSSRQGISHEQFF. For the CDR3, the DNA is TGCGCCAGCAGCTCCCGACAGGGGATTAGCCATGAGCAGTTCTTC. Based on the CDR3 plus reference TRBV5-1 and TRBJ2-1, the full variable domain is KAGVTQTPRYLIKTRGQQVTLSCSPISGHRSVSWYQQTPGQGLQFLFEYFSETQRNKGNFPGRFSGRQFSNSRSEMNVSTLELGDSALYLCASSSRQGISHEQFFGPGTRLTVL.

This sequence joins TRBV4-1 and TRBJ2-3, with 7 bases identical to TRBD2. Germline lookup yields CDR1 MGHRA and CDR2 YSYEKL. V dropped 3 bases and J dropped 2; count of bases not matched to a gene: 5. This CDR3 contains 15 residues. The CDR3 sequence is CASSHQLAATDTQYF. The DNA of the CDR3 is TGCGCCAGCAGCCACCAGCTAGCGGCCACAGATACGCAGTATTTT.

The V and J genes are TRBV7-2 and TRBJ2-3, with 7 bases fitting TRBD2. The CDR3 extends over 15 amino acids. The germline gives CDR1 SGHTA, CDR2 FQGNSA. Trimming removed 5 bases from V and 4 bases from J; junction bases left unmatched: 9. CDR3 region: CASSLSGGRADTQYF. CDR3 coding DNA: TGTGCCAGCAGCCTCTCCGGGGGGAGAGCAGATACGCAGTATTTT.

The chain combines TRBV4-1 with TRBJ1-1, with D hard to call. CDR1 MGHRA and CDR2 YSYEKL come from the germline V gene. V was cut by 3 bases and J by 10 bases, with 15 bases left in between. The CDR3 spans 13 residues. The CDR3 here is CASSQARGRRAFF. The CDR3 bases are TGCGCCAGCAGCCAGGCAAGAGGGAGGAGAGCTTTCTTT.